A single sample is the source of the 32 T cell receptor beta chains below, sequenced in a study of T cell changes during pregnancy in multiple sclerosis. Assay: immunoSEQ multiplex PCR; the TCRdb copy retains only in-frame clones and omits some. The table records 77,000 or so clones, roughly 95% of them present only once. The source material was peripheral blood, sampled in the second trimester of pregnancy. The receptors were gathered from a female donor in good health, enrolled as a control in a pregnancy study.

The chain recombines TRBV9 with TRBJ1-2; the match to TRBD1 covers 12 bases. The junction had 11 bases not matched to a gene; V was cut back by 3 bases and J by 2 bases. CDR1 and CDR2 (germline): SGDLS, YYNGEE. This CDR3 has 18 amino acids. CDR3 nucleotides: TGTGCCAGCAGCGCGGGGAACCTAGGGACAGGGGGCAACTATGGCTACACCTTC. Protein: CASSAGNLGTGGNYGYTF.

The genes are TRBV6-5 and TRBJ1-2, with 10 bases that match TRBD1. V lost 5 bases to trimming and J lost 7 bases; unmatched junction nucleotides: 7. CDR1 is MNHEY and CDR2 is SVGAGI in the germline V gene. CDR3 size: 14 residues. The CDR3 DNA sequence: TGTGCCAGCAGTCCCGGGACAGGGGTCTCTGGCTACACCTTC. This codes for CASSPGTGVSGYTF.

The gene calls are TRBV5-1 and TRBJ1-4; 7 positions agree with TRBD1. Germline CDR1 is SGHRS and CDR2 is YFSETQ. The CDR3 extends over 17 amino acids. V lost 4 bases, J lost 0 bases, and 9 bases stayed unmatched. The CDR3: CASSGMTGSATNEKLFF. The CDR3 DNA reads TGCGCCAGCAGCGGTATGACAGGGTCCGCAACTAATGAAAAACTGTTTTTT.

The CDR3 bases are TGTGCCAGCAGTTTGGACAGGGGGGTGAGACAAGAGACCCAGTACTTC. It codes for CASSLDRGVRQETQYF. The chain couples TRBV2 to TRBJ2-5; 10 bases align to TRBD1. Germline CDR1 and CDR2: SNHLY and FYNNEI. The CDR3 is 16 residues long. With 5 bases clipped from V and 2 bases from J, the junction kept 8 bases outside the gene matches.

This chain connects TRBV4-3 to TRBJ1-1; TRBD1 might be the D (6 bases). CDR1 and CDR2 (germline): LGHNA, YSLEER. Deletions cut 3 bases from V and 8 bases from J, with 10 bases between. The CDR3 has 12 amino acids. This CDR3 is CASSHGQSEAFF. CDR3 coding DNA: TGCGCCAGCAGCCATGGACAGTCAGAAGCTTTCTTT.

The chain couples TRBV7-2 to TRBJ2-3, with D tentatively TRBD2 (5 bases). This CDR3 has 15 amino acids. Germline-derived CDR1 and CDR2 are SGHTA and FQGNSA. V dropped 5 bases and J dropped 0 bases, with 12 bases sitting between them. Written as DNA, the CDR3 is TGTGCCAGCAGCCCGAGGGCCCTTAGCACAGATACGCAGTATTTT. It specifies CASSPRALSTDTQYF.

This chain uses TRBV9 with TRBJ2-2, with TRBD1 matching over 8 bases. The CDR3 runs to 16 residues. J gave up 5 bases and V 4 bases, and 10 bases lay outside the gene matches. The germline V gene encodes CDR1 SGDLS and CDR2 YYNGEE. This CDR3 is CASSPQQGEWTGELFF. In DNA, the CDR3 is TGTGCCAGCAGCCCACAACAGGGGGAGTGGACCGGGGAGCTGTTTTTT.

The V call is TRBV7-8, the J call TRBJ1-3, with 11 bases matching TRBD1. This CDR3 spans 16 amino acids. Germline CDR1 SGHVS, CDR2 FQNEAQ. The junction had 8 bases not matched to a gene; V was cut back by 5 bases and J by 5 bases. The CDR3 protein is CASSPLDRGRRNTIYF. The CDR3 coding sequence is TGTGCCAGCAGCCCCTTGGACAGGGGGCGGAGAAACACCATATATTTT.

This chain joins TRBV27 and TRBJ2-1; D gene ambiguous. Germline loops: CDR1 MNHEY, CDR2 SMNVEV (reference sequence). Between the trimmed V and J ends, which lost 5 bases and 7 bases, there was a span of 6 bases. The CDR3 covers 11 residues. The CDR3 region has the DNA TGTGCCAGCAGTCTCTATAATGAGCAGTTCTTC. Residues: CASSLYNEQFF.

The rearrangement joins TRBV10-3 to TRBJ2-3; 12 nucleotides agree with TRBD1. The junction had 4 bases not matched to a gene; V was cut back by 4 bases and J by 5 bases. Germline CDR1 reads ENHRY; CDR2 reads SYGVKD. This CDR3 comprises 15 residues. CDR3 residues: CAISAGTGGEDTQYF. CDR3 in DNA: TGTGCCATCAGTGCCGGGACAGGGGGCGAAGATACGCAGTATTTT.

This rearrangement joins TRBV7-3 to TRBJ1-5; TRBD1 is a possible D gene (6 bases). V was trimmed by 5 bases and J by 4 bases, leaving 15 bases between them. CDR3 length: 15 amino acids. Germline CDR1 reads SGHTA; CDR2 reads FQGTGA. CDR3 in DNA: TGTGCCAGCAGCCCGACCGGGGGGCCTAATCAGCCCCAGCATTTT. This sequence encodes CASSPTGGPNQPQHF. The full variable domain, rest sourced from reference TRBV7-3 and TRBJ1-5, is GAGVSQTPSNKVTEKGKYVELRCDPISGHTALYWYRQSLGQGPEFLIYFQGTGAADDSGLPNDRFFAVRPEGSVSTLKIQRTERGDSAVYLCASSPTGGPNQPQHFGDGTRLSIL.

The rearrangement joins TRBV9 to TRBJ2-2; 10 bases line up with TRBD2. Germline values: CDR1 SGDLS, CDR2 YYNGEE. The CDR3 runs to 18 residues. J lost 0 bases, V lost 1 base, and 6 bases had no gene match. The CDR3 region is CASSVRKAGGTNTGELFF. CDR3 nucleotides: TGTGCCAGCAGCGTAAGGAAAGCGGGGGGGACGAACACCGGGGAGCTGTTTTTT.

This chain links TRBV19 with TRBJ1-2; possible D gene TRBD1, 6 bases. Trimming removed 5 bases at V and 0 bases at J, with 10 bases between. Germline CDR1 LNHDA, CDR2 SQIVND (reference sequence). The CDR3 is 14 amino acids. Here the CDR3 reads CASSGRTANYGYTF. The CDR3 DNA reads TGTGCCAGTAGTGGGCGGACAGCTAACTATGGCTACACCTTC.

The genes are TRBV7-8 and TRBJ2-1; 12 nucleotides line up with TRBD2. The CDR3 totals 18 residues. The V gene end was trimmed by 5 bases and the J gene end by 0 bases; junction bases not matched to a gene: 8. The germline CDR1 and CDR2 sequences are SGHVS and FQNEAQ. In nucleotides, the CDR3 is TGTGCCAGCAGCCTCACTAGCGGGGGGACGAGCTCCTACAATGAGCAGTTCTTC. Translation: CASSLTSGGTSSYNEQFF.

The CDR3 bases are TGTGCCAGCAACTTCTGGGGCAGGAACACTGAAGCTTTCTTT. Translating it yields CASNFWGRNTEAFF. The chain joins TRBV2 to TRBJ1-1; TRBD1 might be the D (5 bases). This CDR3 is built from 14 residues. Trimming stripped 7 bases from V and 1 base from J, with 13 bases between. CDR1 SNHLY and CDR2 FYNNEI come from the germline V gene.

The rearrangement joins TRBV20-1 to TRBJ1-2; D is unclear. Germline CDR1 DFQATT, CDR2 SNEGSKA (reference sequence). V lost 4 bases, J lost 9 bases, and 9 bases lay in between. CDR3 length: 10 amino acids. DNA of the CDR3: TGCAGTGCTATTGAGGTCAGCTACACCTTC. Translated, it gives CSAIEVSYTF.

The chain uses TRBV5-4 and TRBJ1-4, with 10 bases aligning to TRBD1. From germline, CDR1 is SGHNT and CDR2 YYREEE (reference sequence). This CDR3 is 13 amino acids long. CDR3 loop: CAWTGGDNEKLFF. CDR3 coding DNA: TGTGCGTGGACAGGGGGAGATAATGAAAAACTGTTTTTT.

The V gene is TRBV23-1, the J gene TRBJ1-1; D perhaps matches TRBD1 (6 bases). TRBV23-1 is designated an ORF whose function remains uncertain. The length of the CDR3 is 17 residues. The V gene lost 4 bases and the J gene lost 0 bases, with 18 bases spanning the gap. The CDR3 loop is CASSPRDTEEMNTEAFF. CDR3 DNA: TGCGCCAGCAGTCCACGGGACACCGAGGAAATGAACACTGAAGCTTTCTTT.

This clone has a handful of counts. The V gene is TRBV6-6, the J gene TRBJ2-1; TRBD1 agrees at 11 bases. CDR1 MNHNY and CDR2 SVGAGI come from the germline V gene (reference sequence). The CDR3 contains 14 residues. After removal of 6 bases from V and 7 bases from J, the junction contained 5 bases not matched to a gene. CDR3 nucleotides: TGTGCCAGCAGGGCCGGGACAGGGGGGAATGAGCAGTTCTTC. Translated, it gives CASRAGTGGNEQFF.

This clone showed up just a few times. The gene calls are TRBV9 and TRBJ2-1; the match to TRBD2 covers 7 bases. The CDR3 runs to 15 residues. Germline CDR1 and CDR2: SGDLS and YYNGEE. V was clipped by 0 bases and J by 6 bases; unmatched bases: 6. The CDR3 sequence: CASSVDVGGGNEQFF. The CDR3 DNA is TGTGCCAGCAGCGTAGATGTGGGGGGGGGCAATGAGCAGTTCTTC.

The CDR3 is CASSIGQGAYTIYF. The CDR3 bases are TGTGCCAGCAGTATTGGACAGGGGGCATACACCATATATTTT. The rearrangement joins TRBV6-5 to TRBJ1-3; 11 nucleotides align to TRBD1. Germline V gene sequence: CDR1 MNHEY, CDR2 SVGAGI. The CDR3 loop spans 14 amino acids. Trimming removed 5 bases from V and 8 bases from J; junction bases left unmatched: 5.

V usage is TRBV7-6 and J usage is TRBJ1-2, with D unresolved. CDR1 is SGHVS, CDR2 FNYEAQ, per germline. V lost 0 bases, J lost 8 bases, and 19 bases lay in between. The CDR3 is 16 amino acids. CDR3 sequence (DNA): TGTGCCAGCAGCTTAGCGCGCCCGACGGGATCTGGAGGCTACACCTTC. Protein sequence: CASSLARPTGSGGYTF. The full variable domain, its missing parts supplied by reference TRBV7-6 and TRBJ1-2, is GAGVSQSPRYKVTKRGQDVALRCDPISGHVSLYWYRQALGQGPEFLTYFNYEAQQDKSGLPNDRFSAERPEGSISTLTIQRTEQRDSAMYRCASSLARPTGSGGYTFGSGTRLTVV.

This clone appeared once. The chain uses TRBV7-9 and TRBJ2-3, with D possibly TRBD2 on 6 matching bases. The CDR3 loop spans 15 amino acids. CDR1 and CDR2 (germline): SEHNR, FQNEAQ (reference sequence). The V end lost 4 bases, the J end lost 2 bases, and 13 bases lay between the germline ends. The CDR3 reads CASSSGTGVTDTQYF. Here the CDR3 DNA reads TGTGCCAGCAGCTCCGGGACGGGAGTCACAGATACGCAGTATTTT.

V usage is TRBV27 and J usage is TRBJ1-1, with 9 bases lining up with TRBD1. This CDR3 comprises 15 residues. Germline V gene sequence: CDR1 MNHEY, CDR2 SMNVEV (reference sequence). V trimming: 3 bases; J trimming: 3 bases; junction bases outside the gene matches: 5. The CDR3 loop reads CASSFDGQGYTEAFF. The CDR3 nucleotides are TGTGCCAGCAGTTTCGACGGACAGGGGTACACTGAAGCTTTCTTT.

The chain links TRBV5-1 to TRBJ2-7; 11 positions match TRBD1. V shed 2 bases and J 5 bases; nucleotides not matched to a gene: 9. This CDR3 contains 16 residues. Germline loops: CDR1 SGHRS, CDR2 YFSETQ. CDR3 residues: CASSFMEDRGPHEQYF. The CDR3 bases are TGCGCCAGCAGCTTCATGGAGGACAGGGGGCCGCACGAGCAGTACTTC.

The gene calls are TRBV4-1 and TRBJ1-6; D is uncertain. The germline V and J ends were trimmed by 0 bases and 3 bases, with 12 bases remaining between them. The CDR3 sequence is 17 residues long. Germline V gives CDR1 MGHRA, CDR2 YSYEKL. Here the CDR3 DNA reads TGCGCCAGCAGCCAAGAGTCGGGAAGGTACTATAATTCACCCCTCCACTTT. It specifies CASSQESGRYYNSPLHF.

The J gene is TRBJ2-2, the V gene TRBV30; D uncertain. Germline assignment: CDR1 GTSNPN and CDR2 SVGIG (reference sequence). Deletions cut 0 bases from V and 2 bases from J, with 7 bases between. There are 14 residues in the CDR3. Written as DNA, the CDR3 is TGTGCCTGGAGTGTACTCCTAAACACCGGGGAGCTGTTTTTT. It specifies CAWSVLLNTGELFF. Full variable domain (outside the CDR3, taken from reference TRBV30 and TRBJ2-2): SQTIHQWPATLVQPVGSPLSLECTVEGTSNPNLYWYRQAAGRGLQLLFYSVGIGQISSEVPQNLSASRPQDRQFILSSKKLLLSDSGFYLCAWSVLLNTGELFFGEGSRLTVL.

The gene calls are TRBV4-2 and TRBJ2-1; D might be TRBD1 (6 bases). With 0 bases removed from V and 7 bases from J, the gap between germline ends came to 13 bases. This CDR3 has 15 amino acids. From germline, CDR1 is LGHNA and CDR2 YNFKEQ. Here the CDR3 reads CASSQDINRENEQFF. CDR3 DNA sequence: TGTGCCAGCAGCCAAGATATCAACAGGGAGAATGAGCAGTTCTTC.

This sequence joins TRBV6-5 and TRBJ2-7, with 7 bases that match TRBD1. Losses at the gene ends were 6 bases for V and 3 bases for J; bases not matched to a gene: 8. CDR1 is MNHEY and CDR2 is SVGAGI in the germline V gene. The CDR3 has 14 residues. The CDR3 nucleotides are TGTGCCAGCAGCAGGGGACAGTGGCTCTACGAGCAGTACTTC. Protein: CASSRGQWLYEQYF.

The rearrangement uses TRBV28 and TRBJ2-7; D not certain. V dropped 3 bases and J dropped 2 bases, with 8 bases sitting between them. Germline V gives CDR1 MDHEN, CDR2 SYDVKM. There are 13 residues in the CDR3. The CDR3 DNA reads TGTGCCAGCAGTTTGCAGGTTCCCTACGAGCAGTACTTC. Its protein is CASSLQVPYEQYF. Based on the CDR3 plus reference TRBV28 and TRBJ2-7, the full variable domain is DVKVTQSSRYLVKRTGEKVFLECVQDMDHENMFWYRQDPGLGLRLIYFSYDVKMKEKGDIPEGYSVSREKKERFSLILESASTNQTSMYLCASSLQVPYEQYFGPGTRLTVT.

The chain has TRBV5-5 and TRBJ2-3, with 16 bases identical to TRBD2. With V trimmed by 4 bases and J by 0 bases, 5 bases remained unmatched. The V gene's germline CDR1 is SGHKS and CDR2 YYEKEE (reference sequence). This CDR3 is 18 amino acids long. This CDR3 reads CASSHGTSGGASTDTQYF. In DNA, the CDR3 is TGTGCCAGCAGCCATGGGACTAGCGGGGGGGCCAGCACAGATACGCAGTATTTT.

The chain links TRBV4-1 to TRBJ1-5; unclear D gene. Trimming took 0 bases from V and 2 from J, leaving 17 bases between them. CDR1 MGHRA and CDR2 YSYEKL come from the germline V gene. This CDR3 has 18 amino acids. This chain's CDR3 is CASSQDSNTGSGNQPQHF. For the CDR3, the DNA is TGCGCCAGCAGCCAAGATTCAAATACGGGGTCGGGCAATCAGCCCCAGCATTTT.